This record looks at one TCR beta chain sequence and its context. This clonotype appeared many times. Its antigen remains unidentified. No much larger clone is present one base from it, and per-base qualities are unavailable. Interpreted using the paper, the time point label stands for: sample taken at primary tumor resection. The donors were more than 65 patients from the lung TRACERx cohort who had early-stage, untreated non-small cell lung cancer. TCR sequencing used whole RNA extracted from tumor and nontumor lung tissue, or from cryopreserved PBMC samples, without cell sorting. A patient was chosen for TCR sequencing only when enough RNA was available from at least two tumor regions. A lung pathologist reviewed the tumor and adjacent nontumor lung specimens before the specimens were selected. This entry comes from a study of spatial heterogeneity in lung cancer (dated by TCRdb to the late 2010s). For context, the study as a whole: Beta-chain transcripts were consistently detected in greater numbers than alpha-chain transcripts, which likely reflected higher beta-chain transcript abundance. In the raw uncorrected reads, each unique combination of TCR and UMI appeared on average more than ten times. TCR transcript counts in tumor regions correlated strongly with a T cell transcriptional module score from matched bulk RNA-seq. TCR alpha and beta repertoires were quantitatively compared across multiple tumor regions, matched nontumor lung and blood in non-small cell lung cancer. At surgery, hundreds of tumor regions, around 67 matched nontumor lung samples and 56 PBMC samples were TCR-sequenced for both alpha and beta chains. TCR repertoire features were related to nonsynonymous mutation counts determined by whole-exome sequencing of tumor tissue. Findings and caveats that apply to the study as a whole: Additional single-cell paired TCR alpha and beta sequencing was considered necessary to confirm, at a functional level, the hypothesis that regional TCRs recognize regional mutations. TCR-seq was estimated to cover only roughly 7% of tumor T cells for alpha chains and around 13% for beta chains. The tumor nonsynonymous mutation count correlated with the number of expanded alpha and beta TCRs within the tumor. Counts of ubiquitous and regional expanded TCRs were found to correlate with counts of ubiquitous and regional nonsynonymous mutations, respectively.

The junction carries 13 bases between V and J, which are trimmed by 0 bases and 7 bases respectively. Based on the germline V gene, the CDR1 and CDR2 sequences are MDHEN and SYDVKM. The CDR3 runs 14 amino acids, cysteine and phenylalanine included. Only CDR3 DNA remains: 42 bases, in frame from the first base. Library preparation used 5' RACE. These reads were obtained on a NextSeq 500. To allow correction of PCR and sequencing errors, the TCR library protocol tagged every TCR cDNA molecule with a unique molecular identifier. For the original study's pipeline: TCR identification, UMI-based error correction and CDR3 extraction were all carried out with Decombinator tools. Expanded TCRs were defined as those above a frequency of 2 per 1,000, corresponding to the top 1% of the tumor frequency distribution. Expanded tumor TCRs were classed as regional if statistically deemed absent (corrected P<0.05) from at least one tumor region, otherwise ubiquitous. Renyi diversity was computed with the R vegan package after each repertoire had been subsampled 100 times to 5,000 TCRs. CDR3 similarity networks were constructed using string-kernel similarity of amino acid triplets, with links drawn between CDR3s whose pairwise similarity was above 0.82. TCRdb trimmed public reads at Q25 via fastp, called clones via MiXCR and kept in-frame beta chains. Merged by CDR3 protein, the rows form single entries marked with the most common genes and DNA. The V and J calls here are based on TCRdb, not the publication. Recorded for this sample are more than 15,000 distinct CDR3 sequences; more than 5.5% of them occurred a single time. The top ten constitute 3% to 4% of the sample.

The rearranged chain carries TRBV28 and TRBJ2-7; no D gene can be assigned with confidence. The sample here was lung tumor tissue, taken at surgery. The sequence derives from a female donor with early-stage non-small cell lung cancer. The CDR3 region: CASSLWTGSGEQYF. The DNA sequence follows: TGTGCCAGCAGTTTATGGACGGGCTCTGGGGAGCAGTACTTC.